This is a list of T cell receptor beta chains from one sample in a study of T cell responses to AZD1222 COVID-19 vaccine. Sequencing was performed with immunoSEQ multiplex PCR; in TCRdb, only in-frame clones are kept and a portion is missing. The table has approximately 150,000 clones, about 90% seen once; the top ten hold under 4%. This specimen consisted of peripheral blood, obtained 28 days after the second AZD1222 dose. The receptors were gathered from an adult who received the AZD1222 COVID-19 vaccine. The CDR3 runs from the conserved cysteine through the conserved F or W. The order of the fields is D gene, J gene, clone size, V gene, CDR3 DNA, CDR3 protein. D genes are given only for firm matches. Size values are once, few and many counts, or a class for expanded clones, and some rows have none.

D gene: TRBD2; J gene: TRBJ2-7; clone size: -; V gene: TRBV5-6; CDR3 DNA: TGTGCCAGCAGCCGCACCCTTCTCCGGGGGGCCTACGAGCAGTACTTC; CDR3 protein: CASSRTLLRGAYEQYF
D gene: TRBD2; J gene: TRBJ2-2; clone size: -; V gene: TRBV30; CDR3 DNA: TGTGCCTGGAGTCGACCCGGGGTAGCGGGAGTCCACGGGGAGCTGTTTTTT; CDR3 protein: CAWSRPGVAGVHGELFF
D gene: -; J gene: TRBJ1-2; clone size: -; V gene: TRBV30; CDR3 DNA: TGTGCCTGGGTCGACACCTACTATGGCTACACCTTC; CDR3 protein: CAWVDTYYGYTF
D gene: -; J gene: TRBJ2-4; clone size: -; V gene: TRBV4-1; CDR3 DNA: TGCGCCAGCAGCCAAGATGGGGATTTAGCCAAAAACATTCAGTACTTC; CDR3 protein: CASSQDGDLAKNIQYF
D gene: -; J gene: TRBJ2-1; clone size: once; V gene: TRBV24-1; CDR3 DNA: TGTGCCACCAGTGAGCTAGCAAATTACAATGAGCAGTTCTTC; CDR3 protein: CATSELANYNEQFF
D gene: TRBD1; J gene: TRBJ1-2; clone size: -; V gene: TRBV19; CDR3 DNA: TGTGCCAGTAGTAAGGACAGGGACAATAACTATGGCTACACCTTC; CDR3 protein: CASSKDRDNNYGYTF
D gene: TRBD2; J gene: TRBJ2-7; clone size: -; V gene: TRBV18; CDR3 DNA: TGTGCCAGCTCACTTACTAGCGCGGAGAGCTCCTACGAGCAGTACTTC; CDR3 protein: CASSLTSAESSYEQYF
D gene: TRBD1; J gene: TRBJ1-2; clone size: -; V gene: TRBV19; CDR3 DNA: TGTGCCAGTAGTACCGGGACAGGGGGCTATGGCTACACCTTC; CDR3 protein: CASSTGTGGYGYTF
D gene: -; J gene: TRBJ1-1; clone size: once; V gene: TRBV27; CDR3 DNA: TGTGCCAGCAGTCACCTCGGGGGATCCGATCTCGCTGAAGCTTTCTTT; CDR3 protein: CASSHLGGSDLAEAFF
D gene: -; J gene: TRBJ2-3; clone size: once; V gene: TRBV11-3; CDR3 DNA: TGTGCCAGCAGCTTACGAAGACGAGATACGCAGTATTTT; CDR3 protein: CASSLRRRDTQYF
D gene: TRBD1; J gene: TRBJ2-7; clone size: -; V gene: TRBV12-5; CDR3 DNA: TGTGCTAGTGGTTTGGTACGAAGGGACAGTAGCTACGAGCAGTACTTC; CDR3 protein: CASGLVRRDSSYEQYF
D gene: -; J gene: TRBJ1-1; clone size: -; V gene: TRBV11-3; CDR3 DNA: TGTGCCAGCAGCTTAGATCGAGCCAGGGGCACTGAAGCTTTCTTT; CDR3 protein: CASSLDRARGTEAFF
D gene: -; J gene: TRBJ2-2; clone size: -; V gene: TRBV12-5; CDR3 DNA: TGTGCTAGTGGTTTGAAAGGAGGGGAGCTGTTTTTT; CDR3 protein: CASGLKGGELFF
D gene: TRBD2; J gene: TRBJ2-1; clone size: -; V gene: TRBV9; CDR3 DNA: TGTGCCAGCAGCGGTGGGGCTAGCGGGAGGCGTAGCTCCTACAATGAGCAGTTCTTC; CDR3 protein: CASSGGASGRRSSYNEQFF
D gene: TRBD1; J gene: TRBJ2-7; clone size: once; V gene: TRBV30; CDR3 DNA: TGTGCCTGGAGTAGGGACAGGGGGCGCCTCGGGCAGTACTTC; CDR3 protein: CAWSRDRGRLGQYF
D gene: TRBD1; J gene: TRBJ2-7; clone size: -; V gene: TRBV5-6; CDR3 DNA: TGTGCCAGCAGCTTGGGGACAGGGAGGTTGGCCTACGAGCAGTACTTC; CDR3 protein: CASSLGTGRLAYEQYF